Listed below are T cell receptor beta chains from one sample, sequenced in a study of blood T cells in healthy people across ages. A single record per CDR3 protein comes from TCRdb applying MiXCR to the 5' RACE reads. The sample includes about 1.1 million distinct CDR3 sequences, 35% to 45% of them seen just once. Specimen: blood. Receptors were obtained from a man between 18 and 35 years old in good health. CDR3s include the opening cysteine and the closing phenylalanine or tryptophan. D genes are given only for firm matches. The listing skips clone size in some rows; elsewhere it reads once, few, many or a size class.

j_call d_call clone_size cdr3_length v_call cdr3_nt cdr3_aa
TRBJ1-4 TRBD1 - 17 TRBV6-4 TGTGCCAGCAGTGTAAAACAGGGGACAGCAACTAATGAAAAACTGTTTTTT CASSVKQGTATNEKLFF
TRBJ2-1 TRBD2 - 17 TRBV3-1 TGTGCCAGCAGCCGAACTAGCGGGGATTGTACCTACAATGAGCAGTTCTTC CASSRTSGDCTYNEQFF
TRBJ2-7 - - 17 TRBV12-3/TRBV12-4 TGTGCCAGCAGCCAACTAAATACAGGGTTAGGCCCTTACGAGCAGTACTTC CASSQLNTGLGPYEQYF
TRBJ2-3 TRBD2 many 19 TRBV9 TGTGCCAGCAGTCATTCATCAAGGACTAGCGGGGGGATCACAGATACGCAGTATTTT CASSHSSRTSGGITDTQYF
TRBJ1-4 - - 16 TRBV5-1 TGCGCCAGCTCCTTTGGAGACGGGGGGCATAATGAAAAACTGTTTTTT CASSFGDGGHNEKLFF
TRBJ2-3 TRBD1 - 17 TRBV20-1 TGCAGTGCTAGAGTTTTTAGGGACAGGGGTAGTTCAGATACGCAGTATTTT CSARVFRDRGSSDTQYF
TRBJ2-5 TRBD1 few 16 TRBV9 TGTGCCAGCAGCGTATTGGGACAGGGGGTCGGAGAGACCCAGTACTTC CASSVLGQGVGETQYF
TRBJ2-3 - many 13 TRBV20-1 TGCAGTGCTAGACCCCCCTCCATAGATACGCAGTATTTT CSARPPSIDTQYF
TRBJ2-7 TRBD2 - 15 TRBV7-2 TGTGCCAGCAGCCTTCGGACTAGCGGGGGCTACGAGCAGTACTTC CASSLRTSGGYEQYF
TRBJ2-1 TRBD2 - 17 TRBV3-1 TGTGCCAGCAGCCCGGCTGGGACTAGAAGCTCCTACAATGAGCAGTTCTTC CASSPAGTRSSYNEQFF
TRBJ2-4 - - 12 TRBV29-1 TGCAGCGTTGAGACGGCGAAAAACATTCAGTACTTC CSVETAKNIQYF
TRBJ1-2 - few 15 TRBV6-1 TGTGCCAGCAGTGAATTGAGCAGTCCTAACTATGGCTACACCTTC CASSELSSPNYGYTF
TRBJ2-7 TRBD2 - 14 TRBV2 TGTGCCAGCGGGGGGGAGTCAAGCTCCTACGAGCAGTACTTC CASGGESSSYEQYF
TRBJ2-7 - few 13 TRBV12-3/TRBV12-4 TGTGCCAGCAGTCTACGCCAAGGGGTCGAGCAGTACTTC CASSLRQGVEQYF
TRBJ1-2 - few 13 TRBV7-2 TGTGCCAGCAGCACCCAGCCTAACTATGGCTACACCTTC CASSTQPNYGYTF
TRBJ1-1 - few 13 TRBV14 TGTGCCAGCAGCCAAGAAGTTTACACTGAAGCTTTCTTT CASSQEVYTEAFF
TRBJ1-1 TRBD1 - 12 TRBV20-1 TGCAGTGCTCCAGGGGGCTCGGCTTGGGCTTTCTTT CSAPGGSAWAFF
TRBJ1-4 - few 16 TRBV12-3/TRBV12-4 TGTGCCAGCAGTACCCTCGCCTTAGCGGCTAATGAAAAACTGTTTTTT CASSTLALAANEKLFF
TRBJ1-1 - few 11 TRBV29-1 TGCAGCGCTCGGGAGCAGGGGAGAGCTTTCTTT CSAREQGRAFF
TRBJ1-1 - few 15 TRBV12-3/TRBV12-4 TGTGCCAGCAGTTTGGAAAAAGGGGCGAACACTGAAGCTTTCTTT CASSLEKGANTEAFF